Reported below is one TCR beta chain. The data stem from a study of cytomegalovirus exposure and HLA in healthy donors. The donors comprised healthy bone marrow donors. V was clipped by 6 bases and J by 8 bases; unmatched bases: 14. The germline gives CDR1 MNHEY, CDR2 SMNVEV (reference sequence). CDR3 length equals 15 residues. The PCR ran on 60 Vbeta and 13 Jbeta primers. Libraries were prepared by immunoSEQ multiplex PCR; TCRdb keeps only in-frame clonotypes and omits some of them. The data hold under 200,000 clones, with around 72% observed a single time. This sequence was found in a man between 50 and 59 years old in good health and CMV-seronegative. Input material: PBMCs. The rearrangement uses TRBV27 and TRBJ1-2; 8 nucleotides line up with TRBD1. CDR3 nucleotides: TGTGCCAGCAGCCCGAGAGTCCAGGGGGCCGACGGCTACACCTTC. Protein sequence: CASSPRVQGADGYTF.